Listed here are 15 T cell receptor beta chains from one sample, sequenced in a study of T cells after posttransplantation cyclophosphamide. Busulfan-fludarabine conditioning, marrow transplant, and cyclophosphamide on days +3 and +4 were administered. The data were produced by immunoSEQ multiplex PCR, yet TCRdb's version contains in-frame clones alone and is incomplete. Sampling found approximately 25,000 clones, none seen once. The specimen was PBMCs, collected after allogeneic stem cell transplant with posttransplant cyclophosphamide. These receptors originate from a young adult male patient who received an allogeneic stem cell transplant from a related donor, was CMV-positive, and had no GVHD. Some T cells may be provided by the graft donor.

This clone was recorded many times. The V and J genes are TRBV5-1 and TRBJ2-2, with a possible D match to TRBD1 (6 bases). The CDR3 has 17 residues. Germline V gene lookup returns CDR1 SGHRS and CDR2 YFSETQ. Trimming took off 0 bases at V and 2 bases at J, with 14 bases between the two ends. The CDR3 sequence is CASSLVYWTVNTGELFF. In DNA, the CDR3 is TGCGCCAGCAGCTTGGTTTATTGGACAGTTAACACCGGGGAGCTGTTTTTT.

This clone was seen repeatedly, ten times or more. The chain joins TRBV4-1 to TRBJ1-5; no clear D. Germline V gene lookup returns CDR1 MGHRA and CDR2 YSYEKL. The CDR3 sequence is 18 residues long. Trimming shortened V by 3 bases and J by 1 base, and 19 bases separated the two germline ends. The CDR3 protein is CASSQGGGGILSNQPQHF. The DNA of the CDR3 is TGCGCCAGCAGCCAGGGTGGAGGTGGAATCCTAAGCAATCAGCCCCAGCATTTT.

The table lists this clone with many counts. V usage is TRBV27 and J usage is TRBJ2-1; maybe TRBD2 (5 bases). CDR1 is MNHEY, CDR2 SMNVEV, per germline (reference sequence). The CDR3 has 16 amino acids. V dropped 5 bases and J dropped 5 bases, with 19 bases sitting between them. DNA of the CDR3: TGTGCCAGCAGTCGGAGGAGCCACCACCCCAACAATGAGCAGTTCTTC. Residues: CASSRRSHHPNNEQFF.

This clone was recorded at least ten times. The rearrangement links TRBV4-1 to TRBJ1-4; D is undetermined. The CDR3 extends over 16 amino acids. The germline gives CDR1 MGHRA, CDR2 YSYEKL. The germline V and J ends were trimmed by 3 bases and 4 bases, with 15 bases remaining between them. CDR3 in amino acids: CASSHPWRRRNEKLFF. The DNA of the CDR3 is TGCGCCAGCAGCCACCCCTGGAGACGCCGTAATGAAAAACTGTTTTTT.

This clone was seen repeatedly, ten times or more. J is TRBJ2-1 and V is TRBV20-1; 7 positions match TRBD2. This CDR3 contains 11 residues. J was trimmed by 8 bases and V by 6 bases; bases with no gene match: 4. CDR1 is DFQATT and CDR2 is SNEGSKA in the germline V gene (reference sequence). The CDR3 region is CSASRGDEQFF. CDR3 nucleotide sequence: TGCAGTGCCTCCCGGGGGGATGAGCAGTTCTTC.

This clone has a count of ten or more. J is TRBJ1-5 and V is TRBV28; 7 bases align to TRBD1. V was pared by 9 bases and J by 3 bases, with 5 bases of the junction left unmatched. The CDR3 has 13 residues. CDR1 and CDR2 (germline): MDHEN, SYDVKM. The CDR3 DNA reads TGTGCCAGTGGGGACAGACCCAATCAGCCCCAGCATTTT. Protein product: CASGDRPNQPQHF.

In its sample, this clone was seen many times. The chain combines TRBV4-1 with TRBJ1-1; tentatively, D is TRBD1 (5 bases). The CDR3 spans 13 residues. CDR1 is MGHRA, CDR2 YSYEKL, per germline. V lost 3 bases and J lost 4, with 9 bases in between. The CDR3 region has the DNA TGCGCCAGCAGCCACATGGGGGGCACTGAAGCTTTCTTT. Its protein is CASSHMGGTEAFF.

This clone was counted many times. The V call is TRBV19, the J call TRBJ1-2; D unclear. Trimming took 5 bases from V and 0 from J, leaving 10 bases between them. CDR1 LNHDA and CDR2 SQIVND come from the germline V gene (reference sequence). This CDR3 is 14 amino acids long. The CDR3 DNA is TGTGCCAGTAGTCGGGCGGGTGCTAACTATGGCTACACCTTC. It yields the protein CASSRAGANYGYTF.

The table lists this clone with a few counts. The J gene is TRBJ2-3, the V gene TRBV18, with 8 bases matching TRBD2. The V gene end was trimmed by 3 bases and the J gene end by 1 base; junction bases not matched to a gene: 6. The CDR3 totals 16 residues. CDR1 is KGHSH and CDR2 is LQKENI in the germline V gene. The CDR3 DNA is TGTGCCAGCTCACCTCCTAGCGGGCAACGCACAGATACGCAGTATTTT. The encoded protein is CASSPPSGQRTDTQYF. Full variable domain (rest looked up from reference TRBV18 and TRBJ2-3): NAGVMQNPRHLVRRRGQEARLRCSPMKGHSHVYWYRQLPEEGLKFMVYLQKENIIDESGMPKERFSAEFPKEGPSILRIQQVVRGDSAAYFCASSPPSGQRTDTQYFGPGTRLTVL.

This clone was observed at least ten times. The gene calls are TRBV14 and TRBJ2-3; 10 nucleotides match TRBD1. Germline loops: CDR1 SGHDN, CDR2 FVKESK. The CDR3 spans 18 residues. V gave up 2 bases and J gave up 2 bases; unmatched junction bases: 10. In DNA form, the CDR3 reads TGTGCCAGCAGCCAAATTGCCCCCGGGACAGGGGACACAGATACGCAGTATTTT. Protein: CASSQIAPGTGDTDTQYF.

This clone appeared many times. The chain combines TRBV19 with TRBJ2-7; 14 nucleotides agree with TRBD2. The CDR3 covers 16 residues. Germline V lookup: CDR1 LNHDA, CDR2 SQIVND (reference sequence). The junction had 10 bases not matched to a gene; V was cut back by 7 bases and J by 5 bases. CDR3: CASTRLAGGSRDEQYF. The DNA for the CDR3 is TGTGCCAGTACCAGACTAGCGGGGGGGAGTCGGGACGAGCAGTACTTC.

This clone was counted ten times or more. The chain uses TRBV9 and TRBJ1-2; 9 bases map to TRBD1. Germline V lookup: CDR1 SGDLS, CDR2 YYNGEE. Unmatched junction bases numbered 3, after V lost 3 bases and J lost 0 bases. The CDR3 spans 15 residues. The CDR3 DNA reads TGTGCCAGCAGCGGCACAGGGGGCACTAACTATGGCTACACCTTC. Protein product: CASSGTGGTNYGYTF.

This clone was recorded many times. This rearrangement joins TRBV18 to TRBJ2-7, with TRBD1 identical over 8 bases. The CDR3 is made up of 15 amino acids. V trimming: 1 base; J trimming: 2 bases; junction bases outside the gene matches: 4. Germline V gene sequence: CDR1 KGHSH, CDR2 LQKENI. CDR3 in DNA: TGTGCCAGCTCACCACGAGACAGGGGCCCCTACGAGCAGTACTTC. Amino acids: CASSPRDRGPYEQYF.

This clone was counted ten times or more. This chain joins TRBV28 and TRBJ2-2; D may be TRBD1 (5 bases). Trimming left V 3 bases short and J 7 bases short, with 12 bases between. The CDR3 covers 14 residues. CDR1 and CDR2 from the germline V gene are MDHEN and SYDVKM. The CDR3: CASSFQGWNGELFF. CDR3 DNA sequence: TGTGCCAGCAGTTTTCAGGGTTGGAACGGGGAGCTGTTTTTT. Combining the CDR3 with reference TRBV28 and TRBJ2-2 gives the whole variable domain DVKVTQSSRYLVKRTGEKVFLECVQDMDHENMFWYRQDPGLGLRLIYFSYDVKMKEKGDIPEGYSVSREKKERFSLILESASTNQTSMYLCASSFQGWNGELFFGEGSRLTVL.

Many counts were recorded for this clone. This chain connects TRBV2 to TRBJ1-4, with 7 bases matching TRBD1. J was trimmed by 7 bases and V by 2 bases; bases with no gene match: 7. The CDR3 is 15 amino acids. Per germline, CDR1 SNHLY and CDR2 FYNNEI. This chain's CDR3 is CASSEWGQGGEKLFF. The CDR3 DNA follows: TGTGCCAGCAGTGAATGGGGGCAGGGGGGTGAAAAACTGTTTTTT.